Listed here are 26 T cell receptor beta chains from one sample, sequenced in a study of blood T cell repertoires in COVID-19. Here immunoSEQ multiplex PCR was the method, and the copy in TCRdb shows in-frame clones only, minus some. The repertoire consists of about 150,000 clones, with under 90% occurring once and the leading ten covering around 7%. The sample consisted of PBMCs or T cells enriched from blood (not recorded which). These receptors were taken from a man aged 45-60 years who had recovered from COVID-19.

This chain joins TRBV15 and TRBJ1-4; 9 bases agree with TRBD1. The CDR3 has 16 amino acids. Trimming removed 1 base from V and 8 bases from J; junction bases left unmatched: 8. Germline V lookup: CDR1 LNHNV, CDR2 YYDKDF (reference sequence). CDR3 DNA: TGTGCCACCAGCAGAGCGAGGACAGGGGTCTCCGAAAAACTGTTTTTT. This gives the protein CATSRARTGVSEKLFF.

V gene TRBV27 combines with J gene TRBJ1-2, with D perhaps matching TRBD1 (6 bases). CDR1 and CDR2 from the germline V gene are MNHEY and SMNVEV (reference sequence). Deletions cut 1 base from V and 5 bases from J, with 14 bases between. CDR3 size: 15 residues. The CDR3: CASSLYQGRGYGYTF. CDR3 DNA: TGTGCCAGCAGTTTATACCAGGGGAGAGGGTATGGCTACACCTTC.

This chain joins TRBV7-3 and TRBJ1-2; unclear D gene. Trimming removed 9 bases from V and 7 bases from J, with 18 bases in between. The CDR3 has 13 amino acids. Germline values: CDR1 SGHTA, CDR2 FQGTGA. The CDR3 nucleotides read TGTGCCAGGATCTTCGGGATGATTGCTGGCTACACCTTC. This translates into CARIFGMIAGYTF.

This chain uses TRBV13 with TRBJ2-3; 8 bases align to TRBD2. The CDR3 covers 16 residues. Germline values: CDR1 PRHDT, CDR2 FYEKMQ (reference sequence). Trimming cost V 0 bases and J 2 bases; bases outside gene matches: 4. The CDR3 DNA sequence: TGTGCCAGCAGCTTAGGCCTAGCGGGTTACACAGATACGCAGTATTTT. Protein sequence: CASSLGLAGYTDTQYF. Filled out from reference TRBV13 and TRBJ2-3, the complete variable domain reads AAGVIQSPRHLIKEKRETATLKCYPIPRHDTVYWYQQGPGQDPQFLISFYEKMQSDKGSIPDRFSAQQFSDYHSELNMSSLELGDSALYFCASSLGLAGYTDTQYFGPGTRLTVL.

On this clone itself: The sample carries other DNA sequences with the same CDR3. The DNA of the CDR3 is TGTGCCAGCAGCTCAGGACAGGGCAATCAGCCCCAGCATTTT. As protein: CASSSGQGNQPQHF. This rearrangement joins TRBV28 to TRBJ1-5; 7 bases agree with TRBD1. This CDR3 contains 14 residues. J was trimmed by 2 bases and V by 6 bases; bases with no gene match: 4. In germline, CDR1 is MDHEN, CDR2 SYDVKM.

This clone turned up a few times. The gene calls are TRBV9 and TRBJ2-2; 9 bases fit TRBD1. There are 16 residues in the CDR3. CDR1 and CDR2 (germline): SGDLS, YYNGEE. With V trimmed by 4 bases and J by 6 bases, 10 bases remained unmatched. The CDR3 region has the DNA TGTGCCAGCAGCTTTGGGAACAGGGGGCGCCCCGGGGAGCTGTTTTTT. As protein: CASSFGNRGRPGELFF. Together with reference TRBV9 and TRBJ2-2, the CDR3 gives the full variable domain: DSGVTQTPKHLITATGQRVTLRCSPRSGDLSVYWYQQSLDQGLQFLIQYYNGEERAKGNILERFSAQQFPDLHSELNLSSLELGDSALYFCASSFGNRGRPGELFFGEGSRLTVL.

The chain is built from TRBV2 and TRBJ2-2; D is possibly TRBD1 (7 bases). The CDR3 has 14 amino acids. Germline V gene sequence: CDR1 SNHLY, CDR2 FYNNEI. Trimming pared 5 bases from V and 6 bases from J, leaving 13 bases between. CDR3 sequence: CASSKTGRSGELFF. The CDR3 DNA sequence: TGTGCCAGCAGTAAGACAGGGAGGTCCGGGGAGCTGTTTTTT.

The chain combines TRBV19 with TRBJ2-2; the match to TRBD1 covers 10 bases. Germline V gives CDR1 LNHDA, CDR2 SQIVND (reference sequence). The V segment lost 6 bases and the J segment 4 bases; nucleotides outside the gene matches: 11. The length of the CDR3 is 17 residues. CDR3 bases: TGTGCCAGTAGCTACCCCTTCGACAGGGGGCTCACCGGGGAGCTGTTTTTT. This gives the protein CASSYPFDRGLTGELFF.

This chain links TRBV7-9 with TRBJ1-4; D is undetermined. The V gene lost 5 bases and the J gene lost 7 bases, with 20 bases spanning the gap. Germline V lookup: CDR1 SEHNR, CDR2 FQNEAQ (reference sequence). This CDR3 is 16 amino acids long. The DNA of the CDR3 is TGTGCCAGCAGCCCATTGGAAACTATTTCGCGTGAAAAACTGTTTTTT. Translating it yields CASSPLETISREKLFF.

This clone has a single count. The J gene is TRBJ2-7, the V gene TRBV2; 10 bases align to TRBD2. This CDR3 contains 17 residues. Germline CDR1 SNHLY, CDR2 FYNNEI. V shed 3 bases and J 4 bases; nucleotides not matched to a gene: 12. CDR3 protein: CASSDLVLAGVSYEQYF. CDR3 nucleotide sequence: TGTGCCAGCAGTGATCTGGTGCTAGCGGGGGTCTCGTACGAGCAGTACTTC.

The V call is TRBV5-1, the J call TRBJ2-5; TRBD2 agrees at 13 bases. The CDR3 loop spans 16 amino acids. Losses at the gene ends were 4 bases for V and 4 bases for J; bases not matched to a gene: 7. CDR1 and CDR2 (germline): SGHRS, YFSETQ. The CDR3 region has the DNA TGCGCCAGCAGCCCCTTACTAGCGGGGGGGCGAGAGACCCAGTACTTC. This translates into CASSPLLAGGRETQYF.

The table lists this clone with a few counts. The chain links TRBV12-5 to TRBJ1-1; D is unclear. The CDR3 consists of 11 residues. The V end lost 2 bases, the J end lost 7 bases, and 5 bases lay between the germline ends. Looked up from germline, CDR1 is LGHNT and CDR2 is FRNRAP. This chain's CDR3 is CASGLPLEAFF. CDR3 nucleotide sequence: TGTGCTAGTGGTTTGCCCCTTGAAGCTTTCTTT. Combining the CDR3 with reference TRBV12-5 and TRBJ1-1 gives the whole variable domain DARVTQTPRHKVTEMGQEVTMRCQPILGHNTVFWYRQTMMQGLELLAYFRNRAPLDDSGMPKDRFSAEMPDATLATLKIQPSEPRDSAVYFCASGLPLEAFFGQGTRLTVV.

V is TRBV9 and J is TRBJ1-2, with D perhaps TRBD1 (5 bases). CDR1 is SGDLS and CDR2 is YYNGEE in the germline V gene. This CDR3 comprises 17 residues. V was trimmed by 3 bases and J by 4 bases, leaving 22 bases between them. The CDR3 loop is CASSARLVGVDSYGYTF. The CDR3 bases are TGTGCCAGCAGCGCCCGATTAGTAGGGGTGGATAGCTATGGCTACACCTTC.

The CDR3 sequence: CAWSPGLVSYNEQFF. The CDR3 coding sequence is TGTGCCTGGAGTCCGGGACTGGTATCCTACAATGAGCAGTTCTTC. The chain employs TRBV30 and TRBJ2-1, with a possible D match to TRBD2 (6 bases). Trimming removed 2 bases from V and 1 base from J, with 12 bases in between. This CDR3 is 15 amino acids long. Germline assignment: CDR1 GTSNPN and CDR2 SVGIG (reference sequence).

The gene calls are TRBV10-1 and TRBJ2-3; 11 bases line up with TRBD2. J lost 2 bases, V lost 2 bases, and 6 bases had no gene match. CDR3 length: 17 residues. Germline V CDR1 and CDR2: WNHNN, SYGVQD (reference sequence). This chain's CDR3 is CASSEATSGGYTDTQYF. The CDR3 bases are TGCGCCAGCAGTGAGGCCACTAGCGGGGGATACACAGATACGCAGTATTTT.

V and J are TRBV7-9 and TRBJ1-2; D is undetermined. Trimming removed 5 bases from V and 8 bases from J, with 12 bases in between. The CDR3 sequence is 12 residues long. Germline V lookup: CDR1 SEHNR, CDR2 FQNEAQ (reference sequence). The DNA for the CDR3 is TGTGCCAGCAGCCCGTCCTATCTCGGCTACACCTTC. Translated: CASSPSYLGYTF.

The chain carries TRBV2 and TRBJ2-3, with TRBD2 as a possible D gene (5 bases). V dropped 4 bases and J dropped 8 bases, with 13 bases sitting between them. CDR3 size: 13 residues. Per germline, CDR1 SNHLY and CDR2 FYNNEI. The CDR3 protein is CASSADSSSTQYF. The CDR3 bases are TGTGCCAGCAGTGCGGACTCATCTAGTACGCAGTATTTT.

The V and J genes are TRBV21-1 and TRBJ1-1; TRBD1, the table's D call, lacks a check against the DNA. TRBV21-1 corresponds to a pseudogene. CDR3 length equals 16 residues. CDR3 bases: TGTGCCAGCAGCAAAGCCCGGATCAGGGGCCTCACTGAAGCTTTCTTT. The encoded protein is CASSKARIRGLTEAFF.

This clone showed up just a few times. CDR3 nucleotides: TGCGCCAGCAGCTCCCCTAGCGGGGGGGCTTGGTCGTACGAGCAGTACTTC. Translation: CASSSPSGGAWSYEQYF. The V gene is TRBV5-1, the J gene TRBJ2-7; 12 nucleotides agree with TRBD2. The CDR3 spans 17 residues. The germline CDR1 and CDR2 sequences are SGHRS and YFSETQ. The V and J ends lost 3 bases and 4 bases, in that order; junction bases with no gene match: 11.

The chain couples TRBV11-3 to TRBJ2-1; D perhaps matches TRBD1 (6 bases). This CDR3 is 15 amino acids long. V gave up 0 bases and J gave up 6 bases, with 12 bases separating them. Germline CDR1 SGHNT, CDR2 YENEEA. In DNA form, the CDR3 reads TGTGCCAGCAGCTTAGATGCAGGGGTCGGCAATGAGCAGTTCTTC. As protein: CASSLDAGVGNEQFF.

V gene TRBV11-1 combines with J gene TRBJ2-7, with D maybe TRBD2 (5 bases). Germline CDR1 and CDR2: SGHAT and FQDESV (reference sequence). Trimming pared 5 bases from V and 0 bases from J, leaving 11 bases between. The CDR3 loop spans 14 amino acids. CDR3 residues: CASSPGLSSYEQYF. DNA of the CDR3: TGTGCCAGCAGCCCCGGACTTAGCTCCTACGAGCAGTACTTC.

The gene calls are TRBV2 and TRBJ2-7, with D possibly being TRBD2 (6 bases). Trimming left V 4 bases short and J 2 bases short, with 9 bases between. The CDR3 has 13 residues. CDR1 and CDR2 (germline): SNHLY, FYNNEI. CDR3 in DNA: TGTGCCAGCAGTGGTTTAGCGGCCTACGAGCAGTACTTC. Translation gives CASSGLAAYEQYF.

This chain uses TRBV20-1 with TRBJ1-5, with TRBD1 identical over 9 bases. CDR3 length equals 14 residues. Trimming took 3 bases from V and 6 from J; bases not matched to a gene: 6. Germline lookup yields CDR1 DFQATT and CDR2 SNEGSKA (reference sequence). CDR3 bases: TGCAGTGCTAGTCCCGGGACAGGGAGTCAGCCCCAGCATTTT. It specifies CSASPGTGSQPQHF.

This clone was detected a few times. The V and J genes are TRBV13 and TRBJ2-3, with 11 nucleotides matching TRBD1. The ends lost 5 bases at V and 6 bases at J; junction bases unmatched: 4. CDR3 length: 14 residues. CDR1 is PRHDT, CDR2 FYEKMQ, per germline (reference sequence). As DNA, the CDR3 is TGTGCCAGCAGCGCGGACAGGGGGCGGGATACGCAGTATTTT. This translates into CASSADRGRDTQYF.

This chain uses TRBV30 with TRBJ1-6; 7 bases align to TRBD1. Germline-derived CDR1 and CDR2 are GTSNPN and SVGIG (reference sequence). The CDR3 consists of 13 residues. V was pared by 0 bases and J by 9 bases, with 2 bases of the junction left unmatched. The CDR3 DNA reads TGTGCCTGGAGTGTAGGGGGCGGTTCACCCCTCCACTTT. Encoded protein: CAWSVGGGSPLHF.

V and J are TRBV29-1 and TRBJ2-7; D may be TRBD2 (7 bases). CDR1 SQVTM and CDR2 ANQGSEA come from the germline V gene. This CDR3 region has 15 residues. V dropped 0 bases and J dropped 0 bases, with 12 bases sitting between them. The chain's CDR3 is CSVEDRGDTSYEQYF. The CDR3 nucleotides read TGCAGCGTTGAAGATCGGGGGGACACCTCCTACGAGCAGTACTTC.